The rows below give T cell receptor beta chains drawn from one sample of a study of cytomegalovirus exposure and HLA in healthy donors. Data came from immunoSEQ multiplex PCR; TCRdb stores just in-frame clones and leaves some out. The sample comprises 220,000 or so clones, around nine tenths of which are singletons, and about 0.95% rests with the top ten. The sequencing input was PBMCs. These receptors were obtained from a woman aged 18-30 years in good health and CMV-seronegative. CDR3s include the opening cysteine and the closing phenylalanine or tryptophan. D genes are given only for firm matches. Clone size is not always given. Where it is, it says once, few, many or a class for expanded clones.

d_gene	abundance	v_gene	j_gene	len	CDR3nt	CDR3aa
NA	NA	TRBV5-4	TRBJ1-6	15	TGTGCCAGCAGCCCTGAGAGCTCCTATAATTCACCCCTCCACTTT	CASSPESSYNSPLHF
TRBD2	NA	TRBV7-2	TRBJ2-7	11	TGTGCCAGCAGCTTGCGGGGGGAGCAGTACTTC	CASSLRGEQYF
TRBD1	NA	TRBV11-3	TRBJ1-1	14	TGTGCCAGCAGCCAAGGACAGGGCAACACTGAAGCTTTCTTT	CASSQGQGNTEAFF
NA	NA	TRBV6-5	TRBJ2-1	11	TGTGCCAGCAGTGAGTTCAATGAGCAGTTCTTC	CASSEFNEQFF
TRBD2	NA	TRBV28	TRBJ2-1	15	TGTGCCAGCAGTTCCCCGGGACTAGCCGTCAATGAGCAGTTCTTC	CASSSPGLAVNEQFF
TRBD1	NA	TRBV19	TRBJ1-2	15	TGTGCCAGTAGTATTGCCCAGGGGGAATACTATGGCTACACCTTC	CASSIAQGEYYGYTF
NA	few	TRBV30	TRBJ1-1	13	TGTGCCCACCAGCGCGATATGAACACTGAAGCTTTCTTT	CAHQRDMNTEAFF
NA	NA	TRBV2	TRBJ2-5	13	TGTGCCAGCAGTGTACTATTAGAGGAGACCCAGTACTTC	CASSVLLEETQYF
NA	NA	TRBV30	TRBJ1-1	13	TGTGCCTGGGCCCTCCAGGGATTCACTGAAGCTTTCTTT	CAWALQGFTEAFF
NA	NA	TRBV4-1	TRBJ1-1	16	TGCGCCAGCAGCCAGAATACCAGGGAGGGCGAGACTGAAGCTTTCTTT	CASSQNTREGETEAFF
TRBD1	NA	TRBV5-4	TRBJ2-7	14	TGTGCCAGCCGTAAGGGACAGGCTGTAGGGGAGCAGTACTTC	CASRKGQAVGEQYF
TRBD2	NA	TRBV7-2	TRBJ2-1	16	TGTGCCAGCAGTCACCTTAGGGCTAGCGGGTTGCATGAGCAGTTCTTC	CASSHLRASGLHEQFF
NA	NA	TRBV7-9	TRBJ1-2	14	TGTGCCAGCAGCTTACGCGCCCAGGCGGGTGGCTACACCTTC	CASSLRAQAGGYTF